A selection of T cell receptor beta chains follows, all from one sample in a study of T-cell reconstitution after alpha-beta-depleted transplantation in children. TCRdb reanalysed the PCR reads using MiXCR and keeps one entry per CDR3 protein. The sample gives 600,000 to 700,000 distinct CDR3 sequences, 16% of which show up once; approximately 1% is in the top ten. This material consisted of PBMCs from the stem cell graft donor, taken from the stem cell graft. All receptors derive from a human donor who donated a stem cell graft to a child with acute myeloid leukemia. The CDR3 runs from the conserved cysteine through the conserved F or W. D genes are given only for firm matches. Clone size, where shown, is once, few, many, or a class for clones that have expanded.

clone size: few; J gene: TRBJ2-5; V gene: TRBV7-6; D gene: NA; CDR3 DNA: TGTGCCAGCAGCCACAGGGTCCAAGAGACCCAGTACTTC; CDR3 protein: CASSHRVQETQYF
clone size: NA; J gene: TRBJ2-3; V gene: TRBV7-9; D gene: TRBD2; CDR3 DNA: TGTGCCAGCAGCTTAGGGGCGGGGAGGGGAGATACGCAGTATTTT; CDR3 protein: CASSLGAGRGDTQYF
clone size: NA; J gene: TRBJ2-1; V gene: TRBV27; D gene: NA; CDR3 DNA: TGTGCCAGCAGTTTATCTACCTACAGTTCTTACAATGAGCAGTTCTTC; CDR3 protein: CASSLSTYSSYNEQFF
clone size: NA; J gene: TRBJ1-1; V gene: TRBV5-1; D gene: NA; CDR3 DNA: TGCGCCAGCAGCTTTCTTTCTACCCGGATGAACACTGAAGCTTTCTTT; CDR3 protein: CASSFLSTRMNTEAFF
clone size: NA; J gene: TRBJ1-4; V gene: TRBV9; D gene: NA; CDR3 DNA: TGTGCCAGCAGCGGAGGACGGACAACTAATGAAAAACTGTTTTTT; CDR3 protein: CASSGGRTTNEKLFF
clone size: NA; J gene: TRBJ2-3; V gene: TRBV9; D gene: TRBD2; CDR3 DNA: TGTGCCAGCAGCGACTTAGCGGGGGGCCCGGATACGCAGTATTTT; CDR3 protein: CASSDLAGGPDTQYF
clone size: NA; J gene: TRBJ2-3; V gene: TRBV12-3/TRBV12-4; D gene: NA; CDR3 DNA: TGTGCCAGCACCCCTTGGGGGCAGGGAGATACGCAGTATTTT; CDR3 protein: CASTPWGQGDTQYF
clone size: many; J gene: TRBJ1-5; V gene: TRBV7-8; D gene: NA; CDR3 DNA: TGTGCCAGCAGCCTCCCTGCAGGCAAACAGCCCCAGCATTTT; CDR3 protein: CASSLPAGKQPQHF
clone size: many; J gene: TRBJ2-2; V gene: TRBV10-1; D gene: NA; CDR3 DNA: TGCGCCAGCAGTGAGTCGGCGACTAACACCGGGGAGCTGTTTTTT; CDR3 protein: CASSESATNTGELFF
clone size: NA; J gene: TRBJ1-1; V gene: TRBV20-1; D gene: NA; CDR3 DNA: TGCAGTGCTGGCGGACGGGGGTTTGCTTTCTTT; CDR3 protein: CSAGGRGFAFF
clone size: few; J gene: TRBJ2-3; V gene: TRBV7-2; D gene: NA; CDR3 DNA: TGTGCCAGCAGCCCAACCGGGACCCAGGCGCGGATCGATACGCAGTATTTT; CDR3 protein: CASSPTGTQARIDTQYF
clone size: few; J gene: TRBJ2-6; V gene: TRBV6-5; D gene: NA; CDR3 DNA: TGTGCCAGCAGTTACGGCAGGGAAGCTGGTGGGGCCAACGTCCTGACTTTC; CDR3 protein: CASSYGREAGGANVLTF
clone size: many; J gene: TRBJ1-5; V gene: TRBV7-2; D gene: TRBD1; CDR3 DNA: TGTGCCAGCAGCGTAAGACAGGGCTATAGCAATCAGCCCCAGCATTTT; CDR3 protein: CASSVRQGYSNQPQHF
clone size: NA; J gene: TRBJ2-1; V gene: TRBV11-1; D gene: TRBD2; CDR3 DNA: TGTGCCAGCAGCTCGAAGACTAGCGGGGGGCCGGCCTACAATGAGCAGTTCTTC; CDR3 protein: CASSSKTSGGPAYNEQFF
clone size: few; J gene: TRBJ2-1; V gene: TRBV15; D gene: TRBD1; CDR3 DNA: TGTGCCACCAGCAGAGAAAGGGAAGGGGGCGCGATATGGAATGAGCAGTTCTTC; CDR3 protein: CATSREREGGAIWNEQFF
clone size: many; J gene: TRBJ2-2; V gene: TRBV5-1; D gene: NA; CDR3 DNA: TGTGCCAGCAGTGTCACCGGGGAGCTGTTTTTT; CDR3 protein: CASSVTGELFF
clone size: NA; J gene: TRBJ2-1; V gene: TRBV9; D gene: TRBD1; CDR3 DNA: TGTGCCAGCAGCGTAGATCCAGGGGGCAGCTACAATGAGCAGTTCTTC; CDR3 protein: CASSVDPGGSYNEQFF
clone size: many; J gene: TRBJ2-1; V gene: TRBV20-1; D gene: NA; CDR3 DNA: TGCAGTGCCCAGATGATGGGCAACAACAATGAGCAGTTCTTC; CDR3 protein: CSAQMMGNNNEQFF
clone size: few; J gene: TRBJ2-2; V gene: TRBV4-2; D gene: TRBD2; CDR3 DNA: TGTGCCAGCAGCCTAGCGCGGGGGGACACCGGGGAGCTGTTTTTT; CDR3 protein: CASSLARGDTGELFF
clone size: NA; J gene: TRBJ1-5; V gene: TRBV5-1; D gene: NA; CDR3 DNA: TGCGCCAGCAGCTTGGGACAGGATAGCAATCAGCCCCAGCATTTT; CDR3 protein: CASSLGQDSNQPQHF
clone size: NA; J gene: TRBJ1-5; V gene: TRBV20-1; D gene: NA; CDR3 DNA: TGCAGTGCGGAACAGGGAAGCGGGAATCAGCCCCAGCATTTT; CDR3 protein: CSAEQGSGNQPQHF
clone size: many; J gene: TRBJ1-1; V gene: TRBV29-1; D gene: NA; CDR3 DNA: TGCAGCGTGTGGGCCACGGGACGGACGAACACTGAAGCTTTCTTT; CDR3 protein: CSVWATGRTNTEAFF
clone size: NA; J gene: TRBJ1-5; V gene: TRBV20-1; D gene: NA; CDR3 DNA: TGCAGTGCTAGAGATCCGGGAGGGGTGGGTCAGCCCCAGCATTTT; CDR3 protein: CSARDPGGVGQPQHF
clone size: many; J gene: TRBJ2-1; V gene: TRBV20-1; D gene: TRBD2; CDR3 DNA: TGCAGTGCTAGACCACCACTAGCGGGGGGGCCCAATGAGCAGTTCTTC; CDR3 protein: CSARPPLAGGPNEQFF
clone size: few; J gene: TRBJ1-2; V gene: TRBV7-9; D gene: NA; CDR3 DNA: TGTGCCAGCAGCTTCATGACAGGCGGCTATGGCTACACCTTC; CDR3 protein: CASSFMTGGYGYTF
clone size: NA; J gene: TRBJ2-3; V gene: TRBV7-6; D gene: NA; CDR3 DNA: TGTGCCAGCAGCTTCCGCAACCCCCCAGATACGCAGTATTTT; CDR3 protein: CASSFRNPPDTQYF
clone size: many; J gene: TRBJ1-2; V gene: TRBV29-1; D gene: NA; CDR3 DNA: TGCAGCGTTGAATGGGGTAATGGCTACACCTTC; CDR3 protein: CSVEWGNGYTF
clone size: NA; J gene: TRBJ2-6; V gene: TRBV5-4; D gene: NA; CDR3 DNA: TGTGCCAGCAGCTTGGCCAGGCGGAGCTCTGGGGCCAACGTCCTGACTTTC; CDR3 protein: CASSLARRSSGANVLTF
clone size: NA; J gene: TRBJ2-5; V gene: TRBV7-9; D gene: NA; CDR3 DNA: TGTGCCAGCAGCTTAGACGTCCAGGAAGAGACCCAGTACTTC; CDR3 protein: CASSLDVQEETQYF
clone size: NA; J gene: TRBJ2-3; V gene: TRBV20-1; D gene: NA; CDR3 DNA: TGCAGTGCTCCGGGATCGGGCGACCCCCTCACAGATACGCAGTATTTT; CDR3 protein: CSAPGSGDPLTDTQYF
clone size: NA; J gene: TRBJ2-7; V gene: TRBV24-1; D gene: TRBD1; CDR3 DNA: TGTGCCACCAGTGATTCAGGCCAGGGGGCCTACGAGCGGTACTTC; CDR3 protein: CATSDSGQGAYERYF
clone size: many; J gene: TRBJ2-3; V gene: TRBV10-3; D gene: TRBD1; CDR3 DNA: TGTGCCATCAGTGAGCCCAAGGACAGGGCGCGAATCACAGATACGCAGTATTTT; CDR3 protein: CAISEPKDRARITDTQYF
clone size: many; J gene: TRBJ2-7; V gene: TRBV27; D gene: NA; CDR3 DNA: TGTGCCAGTGGAGACGGATACTACGAGCAGTACTTC; CDR3 protein: CASGDGYYEQYF
clone size: many; J gene: TRBJ2-3; V gene: TRBV7-6; D gene: NA; CDR3 DNA: TGTGCCAGCAGCTTAGCGGAGCTAGCAGATACGCAGTATTTT; CDR3 protein: CASSLAELADTQYF
clone size: few; J gene: TRBJ1-1; V gene: TRBV4-2; D gene: NA; CDR3 DNA: TGTGCCAGCAGCCAAGATCCAGGTGGGTCGATTACCGCCACTGAAGCTTTCTTT; CDR3 protein: CASSQDPGGSITATEAFF
clone size: many; J gene: TRBJ1-5; V gene: TRBV29-1; D gene: NA; CDR3 DNA: TGCAGCGCCTCGACCGGGATCCGCAATCAGCCCCAGCATTTT; CDR3 protein: CSASTGIRNQPQHF
clone size: many; J gene: TRBJ2-3; V gene: TRBV20-1; D gene: TRBD1; CDR3 DNA: TGCAGTCCTGGACAGGGTATAGATACGCAGTATTTT; CDR3 protein: CSPGQGIDTQYF
clone size: NA; J gene: TRBJ2-3; V gene: TRBV5-1; D gene: TRBD2; CDR3 DNA: TGCGCCAGCAACCCAAACGGGGGGGTCAGCACAGATACGCAGTATTTT; CDR3 protein: CASNPNGGVSTDTQYF
clone size: many; J gene: TRBJ2-1; V gene: TRBV20-1; D gene: NA; CDR3 DNA: TGCAGTGCTCTATACGCTCCGGGGCCGCAGCTAGAGCAGTTCTTC; CDR3 protein: CSALYAPGPQLEQFF
clone size: few; J gene: TRBJ1-3; V gene: TRBV5-1; D gene: NA; CDR3 DNA: TGCGCCAGCAGCTCTACCTCGTTGGGGGCGCCCGGAAACACCATATATTTT; CDR3 protein: CASSSTSLGAPGNTIYF